The T cell receptor beta chain described here comes from a study of tumor-infiltrating lymphocytes in primary liver carcinoma. The template, about 550 ng total RNA, yielded TCR beta cDNA made with a constant-region primer. What produced the TCR beta libraries was three nested multiplex PCR rounds using slightly modified ARM-PCR. Both of the initial two PCR rounds ran for about 9 cycles and employed TRBV1-TRBV30 forward primers alongside a C-beta reverse primer. TCRdb passed the multiplex PCR reads through MiXCR, listing each CDR3 protein once. The sample lists around 330,000 distinct CDR3 sequences, 55% to 65% occurring once. Unsorted whole blood served as the source of blood RNA, and germline DNA was extracted as well. Worth noting for this clonotype: Since a much larger clone is just one base distant, this may be a read error.

V was shortened by 4 bases and J by 3 bases, with 13 bases between the two germline ends. The CDR3 is 14 residues long. Source material: peripheral blood. The TCR comes from a man aged 40-55 years with primary liver carcinoma and hepatitis B virus infection. This chain links TRBV12-3 or TRBV12-4 with TRBJ2-7; D is undetermined. CDR3 protein: CASSSLGPFYEQYF. CDR3 coding DNA: TGTGCCAGCAGTTCCCTGGGCCCGTTCTACGAGCAGTACTTC.